This TCR beta chain came from a study of OX40 agonist ivuxolimab in advanced cancers. Study information: Hepatocellular carcinoma, melanoma, renal cell or head and neck cancer affected the dose-escalation patients. Participants, 82.7% male, averaged roughly 55 years of age, ranging from roughly 23 to 80. Study-wide results and caveats: The study found among the lowest clonal expansion in partial responders at 0.1-3.0 mg/kg.

V lost 6 bases to trimming and J lost 10 bases; unmatched junction nucleotides: 7. The CDR3 is 13 amino acids. Germline CDR1 reads SNHLY; CDR2 reads FYNNEI. The assay was immunoSEQ multiplex PCR, and TCRdb's table has in-frame clones only and misses some. There are about 59,000 clones in the sample; roughly 83% occur only once, and approximately 0.75% lies in the top ten. Details on this clone: Its target is unknown.

The sequence was obtained from an adult with an advanced solid tumor such as melanoma, head and neck, liver or kidney cancer. The input for sequencing was CD4+ or CD8+ T cells sorted from blood, taken in a trial of the OX40 agonist ivuxolimab. The chain links TRBV2 to TRBJ2-1, with 9 bases lining up with TRBD2. The CDR3 DNA is TGTGCCAGCAGGGCGACTAGCGGTCAGGAGCAGTTCTTC. Its protein is CASRATSGQEQFF.